The present entry profiles one TCR beta chain with its context. Its matching antigen is unknown. Its ends do not fully match the called genes, so a read error is possible. The CDR3 consists of 13 residues. Germline values: CDR1 SEHNR, CDR2 FQNEAQ (reference sequence). This entry comes from a study of neurological immune-mediated disorders. Findings and limits, study-wide: The study found no CDR3 amino acid sequences shared by expanded clones across subjects, suggesting private repertoires in all groups.

TCRdb re-derived calls from the 5' RACE reads in MiXCR, one entry per CDR3 protein. This sample yields tens of thousands of distinct CDR3 sequences, of which 7% to 8% are seen a single time; 4.4% belongs to the top ten. The sequence was obtained from a woman in her thirties or forties in good health. The V and J genes are TRBV7-9 and TRBJ1-1, with TRBD1 as a possible D gene (5 bases). Source material: PBMCs. CDR3 in amino acids: CASRIIGGTETFF. CDR3 bases: TGTGCCAGCAGAATAATTGGGGGGACTGAAACTTTCTTT.